This T cell receptor (beta chain) was identified during a study of cytomegalovirus exposure and HLA in healthy donors. Study-wide results and caveats: Per a later analysis, HLA-associated TCR beta chains showed more clonal expansion than other, equally common TCR beta chains. The productive fraction for most TCR beta V segments was about 87% or about 30% in an earlier analysis.

This clone came up once. Its antigen is undetermined. The donors were healthy bone marrow donors. Nominally healthy donors provided the samples, though records likely missed some immune exposures. Unmatched junction bases numbered 9, after V lost 4 bases and J lost 4 bases. Germline assignment: CDR1 MNHEY and CDR2 SMNVEV (reference sequence). This CDR3 has 17 amino acids. A multiplex PCR was run with 60 Vbeta primers and 13 Jbeta primers. Generated by immunoSEQ multiplex PCR, the TCRdb table keeps only in-frame clones and is missing some. Among over 50,000 clones listed, 70% to 80% were seen once. The sample consisted of PBMCs. The sequence was collected from a man aged 50-59 years in good health and CMV-seropositive. The J gene is TRBJ2-1, the V gene TRBV27, with TRBD2 matching over 11 bases. CDR3 sequence: CASSWLAGGLGYNEQFF. CDR3 in DNA: TGTGCCAGCAGTTGGCTAGCGGGAGGTTTGGGTTACAATGAGCAGTTCTTC.